This TCR beta chain derives from a study of radiotherapy plus CTLA-4 blockade in lung cancer. Method: immunoSEQ multiplex PCR; TCRdb's copy keeps in-frame clones and lacks some. The data contain about 28,000 clones, less than 85% of them seen just once; the ten biggest clones take up about 7.3%. The CDR3 is 15 residues long. Germline V lookup: CDR1 SGHTA, CDR2 FQGNSA. V lost 5 bases to trimming and J lost 4 bases; unmatched junction nucleotides: 8. The receptor was derived from a human donor with non-small cell lung cancer who had stable disease on radiotherapy plus ipilimumab. Material: peripheral blood, obtained from a patient treated with radiotherapy plus ipilimumab. This chain uses TRBV7-2 with TRBJ1-5, with 7 bases identical to TRBD1. CDR3 residues: CASSLDRMGNQPQHF. In nucleotides, the CDR3 is TGTGCCAGCAGCCTGGACAGGATGGGGAATCAGCCCCAGCATTTT.